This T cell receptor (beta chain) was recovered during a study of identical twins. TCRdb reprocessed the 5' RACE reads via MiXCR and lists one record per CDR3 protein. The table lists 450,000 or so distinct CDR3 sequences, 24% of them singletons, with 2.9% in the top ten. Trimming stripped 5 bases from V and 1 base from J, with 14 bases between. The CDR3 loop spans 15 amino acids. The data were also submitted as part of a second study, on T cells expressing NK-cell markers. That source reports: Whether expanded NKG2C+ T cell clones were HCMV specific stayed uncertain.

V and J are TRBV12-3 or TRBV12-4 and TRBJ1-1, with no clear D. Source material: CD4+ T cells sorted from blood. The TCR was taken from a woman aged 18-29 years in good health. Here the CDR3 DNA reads TGTGCCAGCAGTCATTCGCACCGGGCGAACACTGAAGCTTTCTTT. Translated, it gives CASSHSHRANTEAFF.